This T cell receptor (beta chain) was retrieved from a study of T cell changes during pregnancy in multiple sclerosis. Assay: immunoSEQ multiplex PCR; the TCRdb copy retains only in-frame clones and omits some. The sample includes tens of thousands of clones, 92% of them seen just once. This CDR3 is built from 12 residues. V dropped 6 bases and J dropped 2 bases, with 8 bases sitting between them. Germline V lookup: CDR1 MDHEN, CDR2 SYDVKM. The sequenced sample was peripheral blood, obtained in the first trimester of pregnancy. The receptor's source is a female donor in good health, enrolled as a control in a pregnancy study. The rearrangement joins TRBV28 to TRBJ2-7; D remains unclear. DNA of the CDR3: TGTGCCAGCAGCACCAGTGCCTACGAGCAGTACTTC. Translation gives CASSTSAYEQYF.